The 24 T cell receptor beta chains below come from one sample, sequenced in a study of T cells in Graves' hyperthyroidism and ophthalmopathy. There were TCR beta CDR3 regions amplified from RNA transcripts. TCR CDR3 underwent first-round RT-PCR with the HTBI primer set. TCRdb used MiXCR to reprocess the multiplex PCR reads, holding one entry per CDR3 protein. The sample yields some 200,000 distinct CDR3 sequences, 17% seen once. The sequencing sample was made of blood. These TCRs come from a woman between 45 and 60 years old with Graves' hyperthyroidism.

The chain has TRBV7-6 and TRBJ2-7; D uncertain. This CDR3 has 18 amino acids. Trimming took 10 bases from V and 5 from J, leaving 33 bases between them. Germline V gene lookup returns CDR1 SGHVS and CDR2 FNYEAQ. For the CDR3, the DNA is TGTGCCACTACGGCCGCGGAGATCGTTCTGAGTAGTAGGCACGAGCAGTACTTC. Its protein is CATTAAEIVLSSRHEQYF.

The sample holds many counts of this clonotype. V gene TRBV27 combines with J gene TRBJ2-7; tentatively, D is TRBD1 or TRBD2 (5 bases each). V was pared by 5 bases and J by 1 base, with 18 bases between. CDR1 and CDR2 from the germline V gene are MNHEY and SMNVEV (reference sequence). The CDR3 has 16 amino acids. The CDR3 DNA sequence: TGTGCCAGCAGTCCCCCGTCCCGGGGCATGTCCTACGAGCAGTACTTC. Amino acid sequence: CASSPPSRGMSYEQYF.

This clonotype was seen at least ten times. This chain links TRBV20-1 with TRBJ2-1; 10 nucleotides line up with TRBD2. Germline trimming cut 7 bases from V and 2 bases from J; bases unmatched to any gene: 5. Germline CDR1 reads DFQATT; CDR2 reads SNEGSKA (reference sequence). This CDR3 has 14 amino acids. The CDR3: CSDLAGDAYNEQFF. The CDR3 DNA reads TGCAGTGACCTAGCGGGAGATGCCTACAATGAGCAGTTCTTC.

The V and J genes are TRBV5-1 and TRBJ2-5; possibly TRBD2 for D (5 bases). In germline, CDR1 is SGHRS, CDR2 YFSETQ. Trimming left V 0 bases short and J 3 bases short, with 9 bases between. The CDR3 has 14 amino acids. CDR3 nucleotides: TGCGCCAGCAGCTTGGACGGACTTAAAGAGACCCAGTACTTC. Its protein product is CASSLDGLKETQYF.

There are a few counts of this clonotype. The chain carries TRBV7-3 and TRBJ2-1; possible D gene TRBD1, 6 bases. This CDR3 has 12 amino acids. CDR1 SGHTA and CDR2 FQGTGA come from the germline V gene. V lost 5 bases and J 10 bases, leaving 12 bases between the germline ends. CDR3 sequence reads: CASSRPQGEQFF. In nucleotides, the CDR3 is TGTGCCAGCAGCCGACCTCAGGGGGAGCAGTTCTTC. Based on the CDR3 plus reference TRBV7-3 and TRBJ2-1, the full variable domain is GAGVSQTPSNKVTEKGKYVELRCDPISGHTALYWYRQSLGQGPEFLIYFQGTGAADDSGLPNDRFFAVRPEGSVSTLKIQRTERGDSAVYLCASSRPQGEQFFGPGTRLTVL.

This clonotype was seen more than once but under ten times. The chain uses TRBV7-9 and TRBJ2-1, with 7 bases identical to TRBD2. CDR1 is SEHNR and CDR2 is FQNEAQ in the germline V gene (reference sequence). V was pared by 4 bases and J by 11 bases, with 17 bases of the junction left unmatched. The length of the CDR3 is 16 residues. The CDR3 region is CASSSVVLAAAYQQFF. CDR3 bases: TGTGCCAGCAGCTCAGTGGTGCTAGCGGCCGCTTATCAGCAGTTCTTC.

This clonotype showed up many times. The chain joins TRBV6-1 to TRBJ2-7; 7 bases match TRBD1. Germline loops: CDR1 MNHNS, CDR2 SASEGT. Germline trimming cut 4 bases from V and 3 bases from J; bases unmatched to any gene: 12. This CDR3 is 16 amino acids long. As DNA, the CDR3 is TGTGCCAGCAGTGTGGCATCGACAGGGTTAGTCTACGAGCAGTACTTC. Amino acids: CASSVASTGLVYEQYF.

The chain combines TRBV9 with TRBJ2-2; maybe TRBD1 (6 bases). CDR3 length equals 15 residues. Trimming left V 0 bases short and J 4 bases short, with 10 bases between. Germline V CDR1 and CDR2: SGDLS, YYNGEE. The CDR3 DNA sequence: TGTGCCAGCAGCGTAGACCCGACAGGCACCGGGGAGCTGTTTTTT. Amino acids: CASSVDPTGTGELFF.

The chain uses TRBV3-1 and TRBJ1-6, with 9 bases identical to TRBD1. CDR3 size: 14 residues. The ends lost 6 bases at V and 7 bases at J; junction bases unmatched: 4. Germline V lookup: CDR1 LGHDT, CDR2 YNNKEL (reference sequence). Here the CDR3 reads CASRTQGANSPLHF. The CDR3 nucleotides are TGTGCCAGCAGGACACAGGGGGCGAATTCACCCCTCCACTTT.

This clonotype was observed a few times. This sequence joins TRBV27 and TRBJ2-4, with 7 bases lining up with TRBD1. CDR1 is MNHEY, CDR2 SMNVEV, per germline (reference sequence). The junction had 2 bases not matched to a gene; V was cut back by 5 bases and J by 7 bases. This CDR3 is built from 12 residues. The CDR3, as DNA: TGTGCCAGCAGTGGCAGGGGGAACATTCAGTACTTC. Translated, it gives CASSGRGNIQYF.

In its sample, this clonotype was seen many times. The rearrangement uses TRBV29-1 and TRBJ2-7; D remains unclear. The length of the CDR3 is 12 residues. CDR1 is SQVTM and CDR2 is ANQGSEA in the germline V gene. Trimming left V 3 bases short and J 0 bases short, with 6 bases between. The CDR3, as DNA: TGCAGCGTTGATATAGGCTCCTACGAGCAGTACTTC. Translating gives CSVDIGSYEQYF.

This clonotype was counted ten times or more. The chain combines TRBV11-3 with TRBJ1-1, with D possibly TRBD1 on 6 matching bases. Trimming shortened V by 8 bases and J by 0 bases, and 7 bases separated the two germline ends. CDR1 SGHNT and CDR2 YENEEA come from the germline V gene. The CDR3 length is 12 residues. The CDR3 sequence is CASGTMNTEAFF. The CDR3 DNA sequence: TGTGCCAGCGGGACAATGAACACTGAAGCTTTCTTT.

This clonotype was picked up many times. The rearrangement links TRBV27 to TRBJ2-1; 8 bases map to TRBD1. Germline V lookup: CDR1 MNHEY, CDR2 SMNVEV (reference sequence). The CDR3 length is 15 residues. V shed 6 bases and J 3 bases; nucleotides not matched to a gene: 7. The CDR3 loop is CASRPRGTGYNEQFF. CDR3 sequence (DNA): TGTGCCAGCAGGCCAAGGGGGACAGGCTACAATGAGCAGTTCTTC.

This chain uses TRBV7-9 with TRBJ2-2; D is undetermined. Germline V gives CDR1 SEHNR, CDR2 FQNEAQ (reference sequence). The CDR3 runs to 12 residues. V gave up 7 bases and J gave up 4 bases, with 7 bases separating them. This CDR3 is CASTKATGELFF. The DNA of the CDR3 is TGTGCCAGCACCAAAGCCACCGGGGAGCTGTTTTTT.

This clonotype was seen a handful of times. The rearrangement links TRBV20-1 to TRBJ2-2; a weak D match, TRBD1 (6 bases). The length of the CDR3 is 16 residues. The germline gives CDR1 DFQATT, CDR2 SNEGSKA (reference sequence). Deletions cut 0 bases from V and 4 bases from J, with 15 bases between. CDR3 in amino acids: CSARELGDMSTGELFF. The CDR3 DNA follows: TGCAGTGCTAGAGAGCTAGGGGACATGTCCACCGGGGAGCTGTTTTTT.

This clonotype was counted at least ten times. J is TRBJ1-1 and V is TRBV30; D gene ambiguous. This CDR3 has 12 amino acids. The V and J ends lost 5 bases and 1 base respectively, with 8 bases between them. Germline V gene data show CDR1 as GTSNPN and CDR2 as SVGIG (reference sequence). CDR3 DNA: TGTGCCTGGGGCCTACGGAACACTGAAGCTTTCTTT. Its translation: CAWGLRNTEAFF. The full variable domain, with the rest looked up from reference TRBV30 and TRBJ1-1, is SQTIHQWPATLVQPVGSPLSLECTVEGTSNPNLYWYRQAAGRGLQLLFYSVGIGQISSEVPQNLSASRPQDRQFILSSKKLLLSDSGFYLCAWGLRNTEAFFGQGTRLTVV.

Concerning this clonotype: Since no conserved phenylalanine or tryptophan closes the CDR3, a read error is the likely cause. J is TRBJ2-1 and V is TRBV29-1; D gene unclear. The V end lost 4 bases, the J end lost 6 bases, and 16 bases lay between the germline ends. Germline V gene lookup returns CDR1 SQVTM and CDR2 ANQGSEA. This CDR3 has 14 residues. The CDR3 loop is CSVGGGNEINEQFL. CDR3 in DNA: TGCAGCGTTGGTGGTGGGAATGAGATCAATGAGCAGTTCCTC.

This clonotype was recorded at least ten times. This chain uses TRBV27 with TRBJ2-2; D remains ambiguous. Germline values: CDR1 MNHEY, CDR2 SMNVEV (reference sequence). The CDR3 extends over 14 amino acids. The V end lost 2 bases, the J end lost 6 bases, and 10 bases lay between the germline ends. Written as DNA, the CDR3 is TGTGCCAGCAGTTTAGGGGTGGGTGCCGGGGAGCTGTTTTTT. This gives the protein CASSLGVGAGELFF.

V is TRBV28 and J is TRBJ2-7; D gene unclear. The CDR3 consists of 13 residues. CDR1 is MDHEN and CDR2 is SYDVKM in the germline V gene. The germline V and J ends were trimmed by 4 bases and 7 bases, with 14 bases remaining between them. The CDR3 region has the DNA TGTGCCAGCAGTTCCCACCTTTCTGGGGAGCAGTACTTC. Translated: CASSSHLSGEQYF.

Relative to its sample, this clonotype is large (0.1 to 1%). V and J are TRBV11-2 and TRBJ2-1; 10 bases are shared with TRBD2. The CDR3 covers 18 residues. With 0 bases clipped from V and 3 bases from J, the junction kept 8 bases outside the gene matches. CDR1 is SGHAT, CDR2 FQNNGV, per germline. DNA for the CDR3: TGTGCCAGCAGCTTAGATCGGGGACTAGCGCCTGTCTACAATGAGCAGTTCTTC. Translating gives CASSLDRGLAPVYNEQFF.

This clonotype was observed a handful of times. This chain connects TRBV7-6 to TRBJ1-4; no reliable D call. The V end was cut by 1 base, the J end by 3 bases, with 12 bases between. CDR3 size: 16 residues. Germline V CDR1 and CDR2: SGHVS, FNYEAQ. The CDR3 DNA is TGTGCCAGCAGCTTAGTGGCACTGGCGCCTAATGAAAAACTGTTTTTT. Encoded protein: CASSLVALAPNEKLFF. Looking up the rest from reference TRBV7-6 and TRBJ1-4 gives the full variable domain: GAGVSQSPRYKVTKRGQDVALRCDPISGHVSLYWYRQALGQGPEFLTYFNYEAQQDKSGLPNDRFSAERPEGSISTLTIQRTEQRDSAMYRCASSLVALAPNEKLFFGSGTQLSVL.

In this sample, this clonotype turned up many times. The V gene is TRBV7-9, the J gene TRBJ1-5; D is possibly TRBD1 (6 bases). V was clipped by 4 bases and J by 7 bases, with 11 bases between them. Germline values: CDR1 SEHNR, CDR2 FQNEAQ (reference sequence). This CDR3 comprises 13 residues. The CDR3 spells CASSSQGGQPQHF. As DNA, the CDR3 is TGTGCCAGCAGCTCACAGGGTGGACAGCCCCAGCATTTT.

The V gene is TRBV7-9, the J gene TRBJ2-2, with D maybe TRBD2 (6 bases). Trimming pared 3 bases from V and 4 bases from J, leaving 12 bases between. In germline, CDR1 is SEHNR, CDR2 FQNEAQ (reference sequence). The CDR3 runs 15 residues. The CDR3 loop is CASSLYSGLTGELFF. CDR3 in DNA: TGTGCCAGCAGCTTGTATAGCGGTCTCACCGGGGAGCTGTTTTTT.

This chain links TRBV5-1 with TRBJ1-4, with 10 bases fitting TRBD1. Germline CDR1 reads SGHRS; CDR2 reads YFSETQ. V was clipped by 4 bases and J by 5 bases; unmatched bases: 5. The CDR3 runs 15 residues. CDR3 loop: CASSPGTGVNEKLFF. Written as DNA, the CDR3 is TGCGCCAGCAGCCCAGGGACAGGGGTGAATGAAAAACTGTTTTTT.